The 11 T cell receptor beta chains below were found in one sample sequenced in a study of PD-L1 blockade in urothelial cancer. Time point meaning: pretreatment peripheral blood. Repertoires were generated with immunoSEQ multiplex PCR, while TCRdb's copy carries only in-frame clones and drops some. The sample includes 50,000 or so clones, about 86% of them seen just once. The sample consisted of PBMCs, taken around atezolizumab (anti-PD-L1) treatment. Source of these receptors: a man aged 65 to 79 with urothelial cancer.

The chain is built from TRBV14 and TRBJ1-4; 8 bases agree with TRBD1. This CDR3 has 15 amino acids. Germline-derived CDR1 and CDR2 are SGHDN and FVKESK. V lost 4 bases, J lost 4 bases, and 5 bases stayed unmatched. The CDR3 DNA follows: TGTGCCAGCAGCCCCCAGGGGGCCGGTAATGAAAAACTGTTTTTT. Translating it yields CASSPQGAGNEKLFF.

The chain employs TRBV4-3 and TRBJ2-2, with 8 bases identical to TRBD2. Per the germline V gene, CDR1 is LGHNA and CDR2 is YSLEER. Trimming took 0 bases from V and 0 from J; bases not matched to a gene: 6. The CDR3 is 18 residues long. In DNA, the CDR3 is TGCGCCAGCAGCCAAGATGTGGTAGCGGGAACGAACACCGGGGAGCTGTTTTTT. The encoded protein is CASSQDVVAGTNTGELFF.

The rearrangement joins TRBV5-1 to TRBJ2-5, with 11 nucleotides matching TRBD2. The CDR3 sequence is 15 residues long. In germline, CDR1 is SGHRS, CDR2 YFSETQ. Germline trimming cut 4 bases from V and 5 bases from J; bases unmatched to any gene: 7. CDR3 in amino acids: CASSGYGTSGETQYF. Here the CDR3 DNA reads TGCGCCAGCAGCGGCTACGGGACTAGCGGTGAGACCCAGTACTTC.

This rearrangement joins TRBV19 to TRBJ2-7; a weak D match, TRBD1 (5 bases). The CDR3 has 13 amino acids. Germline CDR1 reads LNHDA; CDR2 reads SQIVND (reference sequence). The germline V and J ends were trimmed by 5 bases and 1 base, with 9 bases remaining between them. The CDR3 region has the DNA TGTGCCAGTAGTGTTAGGGGTTCCTACGAGCAGTACTTC. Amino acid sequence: CASSVRGSYEQYF.

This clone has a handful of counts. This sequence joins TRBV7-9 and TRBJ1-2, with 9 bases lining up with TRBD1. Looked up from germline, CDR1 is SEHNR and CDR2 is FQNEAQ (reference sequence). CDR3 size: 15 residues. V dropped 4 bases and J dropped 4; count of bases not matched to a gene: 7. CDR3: CASSSRDRVGYGYTF. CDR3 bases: TGTGCCAGCAGCTCCCGGGACAGGGTGGGCTATGGCTACACCTTC.

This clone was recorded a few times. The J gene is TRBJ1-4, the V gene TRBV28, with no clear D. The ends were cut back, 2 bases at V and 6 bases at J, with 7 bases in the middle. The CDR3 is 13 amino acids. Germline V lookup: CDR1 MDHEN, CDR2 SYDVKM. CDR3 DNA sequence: TGTGCCAGCAGTTTAGCCCGGGATGAAAAACTGTTTTTT. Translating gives CASSLARDEKLFF.

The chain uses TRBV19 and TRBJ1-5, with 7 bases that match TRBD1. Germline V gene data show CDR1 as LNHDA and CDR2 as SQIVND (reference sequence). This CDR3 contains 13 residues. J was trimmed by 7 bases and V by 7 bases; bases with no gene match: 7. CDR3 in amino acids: CASKGGRGQPQHF. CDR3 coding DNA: TGTGCCAGTAAAGGGGGCAGGGGGCAGCCCCAGCATTTT.

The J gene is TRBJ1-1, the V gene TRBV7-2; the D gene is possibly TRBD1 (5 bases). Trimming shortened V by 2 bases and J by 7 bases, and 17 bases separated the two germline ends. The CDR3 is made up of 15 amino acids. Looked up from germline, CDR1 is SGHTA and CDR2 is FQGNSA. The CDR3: CASSLLWGGQSEAFF. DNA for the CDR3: TGTGCCAGCAGCTTATTATGGGGGGGTCAGAGTGAAGCTTTCTTT.

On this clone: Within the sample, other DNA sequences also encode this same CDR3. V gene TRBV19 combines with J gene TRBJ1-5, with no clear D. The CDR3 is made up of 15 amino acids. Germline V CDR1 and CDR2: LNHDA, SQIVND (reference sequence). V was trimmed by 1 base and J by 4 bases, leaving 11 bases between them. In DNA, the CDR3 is TGTGCCAGTAGTATAGGAGGAGGACGTAATCAGCCCCAGCATTTT. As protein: CASSIGGGRNQPQHF.

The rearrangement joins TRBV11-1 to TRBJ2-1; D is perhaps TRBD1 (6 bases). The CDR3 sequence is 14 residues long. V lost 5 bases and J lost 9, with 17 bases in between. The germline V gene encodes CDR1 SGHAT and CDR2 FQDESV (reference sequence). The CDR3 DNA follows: TGTGCCAGCAGCCTGGAACCAGGGGTGGGTGAGCAGTTCTTC. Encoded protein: CASSLEPGVGEQFF.

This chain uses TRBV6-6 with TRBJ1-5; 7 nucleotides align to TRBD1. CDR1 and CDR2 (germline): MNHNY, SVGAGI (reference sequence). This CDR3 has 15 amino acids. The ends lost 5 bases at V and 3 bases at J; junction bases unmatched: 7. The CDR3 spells CASSPARGTNQPQHF. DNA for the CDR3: TGTGCCAGCAGTCCAGCCAGGGGGACCAATCAGCCCCAGCATTTT.